This T cell receptor (beta chain) was captured in a study of blood T cell repertoires in COVID-19. For the study at large: Acute and convalescent COVID-19 specimens originated in the United States, Italy and Spain.

TCRdb keeps only in-frame clones here, not all; method: immunoSEQ multiplex PCR. The sample comprises nearly 200,000 clones, about 80% of which are singletons, and 6% to 8% rests with the top ten. The CDR3 consists of 11 residues. Germline V gene sequence: CDR1 KGHDR, CDR2 SFDVKD. Trimming shortened V by 4 bases and J by 10 bases, and 9 bases separated the two germline ends. Participants were aged roughly 18 to 90 years, lived in 20 to 25 US areas, and enrolled virtually. Cohorts were determined from participant-reported clinical history. Recovered Cohort 3 donors showed two negative PCRs, clearance, or symptom resolution.

This TCR was recovered from a man aged 40-55 years who had recovered from COVID-19. The chain combines TRBV24-1 with TRBJ1-2; D possibly corresponds to TRBD1 (6 bases). Specimen: PBMCs or T cells enriched from blood (not recorded which). Here the CDR3 DNA reads TGTGCCACCAGTGACCGGACAGACTACACCTTC. Translation gives CATSDRTDYTF.